This T cell receptor (beta chain) was identified during a study of blood T cell repertoires in COVID-19. Study-level information: Acute and convalescent COVID-19 specimens originated in the United States, Italy and Spain. PBMCs, B-cell-depleted T cells, or T cells provided the cDNA or gDNA that made up the material.

In terms of age and location, participants ranged from roughly 18 to 90 years and lived in about 25 US areas. Resolution of symptoms, clearance, or two negative PCRs was present in recovered Cohort 3 donors. The assay was immunoSEQ multiplex PCR, and TCRdb's table has in-frame clones only and misses some. The sample lists 150,000 to 200,000 clones; 82% were seen once. Germline CDR1 and CDR2: SNHLY and FYNNEI. The CDR3 has 14 amino acids. Trimming removed 0 bases from V and 12 bases from J, with 18 bases in between. This receptor was identified in a man in his fifties or sixties who had recovered from COVID-19. The genes are TRBV2 and TRBJ2-7; possibly TRBD1 for D (7 bases). The sequencing input was PBMCs or T cells enriched from blood (not recorded which). As DNA, the CDR3 is TGTGCCAGCAGTGAAGCGGGAGGACAGGTCGTCCCGTACTTC. The encoded protein is CASSEAGGQVVPYF.